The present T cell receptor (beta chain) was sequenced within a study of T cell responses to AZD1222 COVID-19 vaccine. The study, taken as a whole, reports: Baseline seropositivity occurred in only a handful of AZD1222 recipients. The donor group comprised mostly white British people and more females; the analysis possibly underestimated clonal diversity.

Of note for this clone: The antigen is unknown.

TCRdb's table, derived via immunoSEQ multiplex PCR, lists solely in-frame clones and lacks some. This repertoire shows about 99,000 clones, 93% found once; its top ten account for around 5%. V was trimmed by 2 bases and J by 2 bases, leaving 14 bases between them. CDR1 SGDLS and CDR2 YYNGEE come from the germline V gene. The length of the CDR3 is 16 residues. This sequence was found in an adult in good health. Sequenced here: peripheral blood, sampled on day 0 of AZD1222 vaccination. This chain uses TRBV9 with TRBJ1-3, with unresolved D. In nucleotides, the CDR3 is TGTGCCAGCAGCGTGGACCGGGTGGGCACTGGAAACACCATATATTTT. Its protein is CASSVDRVGTGNTIYF.